The 32 T cell receptor beta chains below come from one sample, sequenced in a study of blood T cells in healthy people across ages. Primed by a sample-barcoded 5' primer and a J-beta primer mix, a second PCR proceeded for roughly 7 to 11 cycles. In TCRdb, the 5' RACE reads were re-called with MiXCR into one record per CDR3 protein. The data hold 780,000 or so distinct CDR3 sequences, with about 53% observed a single time. The source material was blood. The receptors were gathered from a man of 80 years or more in good health.

This chain connects TRBV5-1 to TRBJ1-1, with 7 positions matching TRBD1. CDR1 is SGHRS, CDR2 YFSETQ, per germline. Trimming cost V 4 bases and J 5 bases; bases outside gene matches: 8. The CDR3 length is 14 residues. The chain's CDR3 is CASSVTGEMTEAFF. DNA for the CDR3: TGCGCCAGCAGCGTTACAGGGGAAATGACTGAAGCTTTCTTT.

DNA of the CDR3: TGCAGCGCAACAGGAGCGGGACAGGACTACGAGCAGTACTTC. It codes for CSATGAGQDYEQYF. The chain combines TRBV29-1 with TRBJ2-7; D perhaps matches TRBD1 (8 bases). The CDR3 sequence is 14 residues long. V dropped 7 bases and J dropped 3 bases, with 19 bases sitting between them. CDR1 SQVTM and CDR2 ANQGSEA come from the germline V gene.

This clonotype was detected only a few times. V usage is TRBV7-2 and J usage is TRBJ2-7, with D perhaps TRBD2 (6 bases). CDR1 is SGHTA and CDR2 is FQGNSA in the germline V gene. The CDR3 consists of 15 residues. The V end lost 0 bases, the J end lost 2 bases, and 11 bases lay between the germline ends. CDR3 loop: CASSLADYGAYEQYF. The CDR3 DNA is TGTGCCAGCAGCTTAGCGGACTACGGGGCCTACGAGCAGTACTTC.

This chain joins TRBV10-3 and TRBJ2-5; 8 nucleotides align to TRBD2. The CDR3 totals 15 residues. Germline trimming cut 5 bases from V and 2 bases from J; bases unmatched to any gene: 7. Germline V gene sequence: CDR1 ENHRY, CDR2 SYGVKD. The CDR3 DNA is TGTGCCATCAGTACTCAGGGCGGGAGGCAAGAGACCCAGTACTTC. Its translation is CAISTQGGRQETQYF.

The J gene is TRBJ2-4, the V gene TRBV14, with TRBD2 matching 7 bases. Near its end, the DNA agrees better with TRBJ2-7, so the J call may be wrong. The V gene's germline CDR1 is SGHDN and CDR2 FVKESK. The CDR3 consists of 15 residues. The CDR3 loop reads CASSPVRAGPYEQYF. The CDR3 DNA reads TGTGCCAGCAGCCCAGTCCGAGCGGGACCCTACGAGCAGTACTTC.

This clonotype was recorded a few times. This chain links TRBV9 with TRBJ2-1, with 7 bases matching TRBD2. This CDR3 is 13 amino acids long. From germline, CDR1 is SGDLS and CDR2 YYNGEE. V lost 4 bases, J lost 6 bases, and 4 bases stayed unmatched. CDR3 loop: CASSPRLANEQFF. In nucleotides, the CDR3 is TGTGCCAGCAGCCCAAGACTAGCCAATGAGCAGTTCTTC.

This clonotype was picked up one time. The V and J genes are TRBV5-1 and TRBJ2-4, with a tentative D call TRBD1 (5 bases). With the DNA end fitting TRBJ2-7 better, the J assignment may be wrong. The germline gives CDR1 SGHRS, CDR2 YFSETQ. The length of the CDR3 is 15 residues. The CDR3 here is CASSSSQGKGYEQYF. As DNA, the CDR3 is TGCGCCAGCAGCTCCTCGCAGGGCAAGGGCTACGAGCAGTACTTC.

This chain links TRBV6-5 with TRBJ2-5; 8 bases agree with TRBD2. CDR3 length equals 14 residues. The germline V gene has CDR1 MNHEY and CDR2 SVGAGI. The ends lost 8 bases at V and 1 base at J; junction bases unmatched: 6. The CDR3 protein is CASRGAGGQETQYF. The CDR3 coding sequence is TGTGCCAGCCGGGGGGCGGGAGGCCAAGAGACCCAGTACTTC.

This chain links TRBV2 with TRBJ2-3; the D gene is possibly TRBD1 (6 bases). The CDR3 has 17 residues. Per germline, CDR1 SNHLY and CDR2 FYNNEI. V lost 6 bases and J 14 bases, leaving 33 bases between the germline ends. The CDR3 sequence is CASSPGWTDILHRYAYF. As DNA, the CDR3 is TGTGCCAGCAGCCCGGGTTGGACAGATATTTTGCACAGATACGCGTATTTT.

The V and J genes are TRBV2 and TRBJ2-7; 8 bases agree with TRBD2. The CDR3 contains 15 residues. With 8 bases clipped from V and 3 bases from J, the junction kept 12 bases outside the gene matches. Germline CDR1 reads SNHLY; CDR2 reads FYNNEI. The CDR3 is CASRLGPGGVYEQYF. For the CDR3, the DNA is TGTGCCAGCCGACTGGGTCCGGGAGGGGTCTACGAGCAGTACTTC.

The gene calls are TRBV15 and TRBJ2-7, with D perhaps TRBD2 (6 bases). The germline CDR1 and CDR2 sequences are LNHNV and YYDKDF (reference sequence). Trimming stripped 7 bases from V and 2 bases from J, with 15 bases between. This CDR3 contains 14 residues. CDR3 sequence reads: CATTLVLATYEQYF. The CDR3 DNA sequence: TGTGCCACCACCTTGGTGCTAGCGACCTACGAGCAGTACTTC.

In its sample, this clonotype was seen a few times. V and J are TRBV20-1 and TRBJ2-7; TRBD2 matches at 10 bases. With 6 bases clipped from V and 7 bases from J, the junction kept 12 bases outside the gene matches. The CDR3 length is 14 residues. CDR1 is DFQATT and CDR2 is SNEGSKA in the germline V gene (reference sequence). CDR3 bases: TGCAGTGCCCCAGCTCGGCTAGCGGGAGAAGAGCAGTACTTC. This sequence encodes CSAPARLAGEEQYF.

The rearrangement links TRBV5-1 to TRBJ2-5; TRBD2 matches 7 bases. The germline CDR1 and CDR2 sequences are SGHRS and YFSETQ. The CDR3 length is 12 residues. With V trimmed by 7 bases and J by 5 bases, 5 bases remained unmatched. The DNA for the CDR3 is TGCGCCAGCCAGCGGGAAAAGGAGACCCAGTACTTC. It translates to CASQREKETQYF.

This clonotype was seen many times. The chain employs TRBV7-8 and TRBJ1-6, with 7 bases fitting TRBD1. This CDR3 has 16 residues. With V trimmed by 4 bases and J by 5 bases, 8 bases remained unmatched. The germline V gene encodes CDR1 SGHVS and CDR2 FQNEAQ. This CDR3 reads CASSSTYRGDNSPLHF. The DNA for the CDR3 is TGTGCCAGCAGCTCAACTTACAGGGGTGATAATTCACCCCTCCACTTT.

This rearrangement joins TRBV12-3 or TRBV12-4 to TRBJ1-4, with 7 bases fitting TRBD1. This CDR3 contains 15 residues. Losses at the gene ends were 4 bases for V and 3 bases for J; bases not matched to a gene: 5. CDR3: CASSSATGPNEKLFF. The CDR3 coding sequence is TGTGCCAGCAGTTCAGCGACAGGGCCTAATGAAAAACTGTTTTTT.

This rearrangement joins TRBV3-1 to TRBJ2-1, with no clear D. V gave up 0 bases and J gave up 3 bases, with 9 bases separating them. The CDR3 is 15 residues long. From germline, CDR1 is LGHDT and CDR2 YNNKEL (reference sequence). CDR3 coding DNA: TGTGCCAGCAGCCAAGATGGGTTTGACTACAATGAGCAGTTCTTC. Translated, it gives CASSQDGFDYNEQFF.

The chain couples TRBV29-1 to TRBJ1-1, with D tentatively TRBD1 (6 bases). The CDR3 loop spans 12 amino acids. Trimming left V 6 bases short and J 6 bases short, with 14 bases between. Germline CDR1 and CDR2: SQVTM and ANQGSEA. This CDR3 is CSVGARGAEAFF. Written as DNA, the CDR3 is TGCAGCGTGGGGGCTCGGGGGGCTGAAGCTTTCTTT.

A few counts support this clonotype. The chain combines TRBV5-6 with TRBJ1-2; 8 positions agree with TRBD1. This CDR3 has 16 residues. V was pared by 4 bases and J by 3 bases, with 11 bases of the junction left unmatched. Per the germline V gene, CDR1 is SGHDT and CDR2 is YYEEEE. CDR3 nucleotide sequence: TGTGCCAGCAGCCACCACCGTAGACAGGGGCACTATGGCTACACCTTC. It encodes CASSHHRRQGHYGYTF.

The chain recombines TRBV5-5 with TRBJ1-4, with no clear D. CDR1 and CDR2 from the germline V gene are SGHKS and YYEKEE (reference sequence). V was trimmed by 1 base and J by 8 bases, leaving 9 bases between them. The CDR3 length is 13 residues. CDR3 DNA: TGTGCCAGCAGCTTGATAGTGGGGGAAAAACTGTTTTTT. Translating gives CASSLIVGEKLFF.

In its sample, this clonotype was seen many times. The chain links TRBV7-2 to TRBJ2-1, with TRBD2 as a possible D gene (6 bases). The CDR3 loop spans 15 amino acids. The ends were cut back, 3 bases at V and 4 bases at J, with 13 bases in the middle. In germline, CDR1 is SGHTA, CDR2 FQGNSA. The CDR3 reads CASSFGGGGYNEQFF. CDR3 sequence (DNA): TGTGCCAGCAGCTTCGGGGGAGGAGGGTACAATGAGCAGTTCTTC. The full variable domain, completed using reference TRBV7-2 and TRBJ2-1, is GAGVSQSPSNKVTEKGKDVELRCDPISGHTALYWYRQSLGQGLEFLIYFQGNSAPDKSGLPSDRFSAERTGGSVSTLTIQRTQQEDSAVYLCASSFGGGGYNEQFFGPGTRLTVL.

V is TRBV20-1 and J is TRBJ2-7; 8 nucleotides align to TRBD2. CDR1 is DFQATT, CDR2 SNEGSKA, per germline (reference sequence). V was clipped by 6 bases and J by 2 bases; unmatched bases: 6. The CDR3 is 13 amino acids. CDR3 loop: CSALAGKPYEQYF. DNA of the CDR3: TGCAGTGCCCTAGCGGGCAAACCCTACGAGCAGTACTTC.

The chain recombines TRBV7-2 with TRBJ2-2, with TRBD2 matching 12 bases. Germline assignment: CDR1 SGHTA and CDR2 FQGNSA. This CDR3 is built from 16 residues. The V segment lost 8 bases and the J segment 4 bases; nucleotides outside the gene matches: 8. The DNA for the CDR3 is TGTGCCAGCGAAGCTAGCGGGAGGGCAGTCACCGGGGAGCTGTTTTTT. It yields the protein CASEASGRAVTGELFF.

This clonotype was counted a few times. This chain joins TRBV20-1 and TRBJ1-5, with a possible D match to TRBD1 (5 bases). CDR1 DFQATT and CDR2 SNEGSKA come from the germline V gene (reference sequence). The V gene lost 1 base and the J gene lost 3 bases, with 7 bases spanning the gap. The CDR3 runs 13 residues. In nucleotides, the CDR3 is TGCAGTGCTAGAGGGGGGTACAATCAGCCCCAGCATTTT. This codes for CSARGGYNQPQHF.

V and J are TRBV5-4 and TRBJ2-4; TRBD2 matches at 11 bases. Germline loops: CDR1 SGHNT, CDR2 YYREEE (reference sequence). The CDR3 has 15 residues. The V and J ends lost 4 bases and 13 bases, in that order; junction bases with no gene match: 13. CDR3 coding DNA: TGTGCCAGCAGCGAGGCTAGCGGGAGGATCTACGTGCAGTACTTC. It translates to CASSEASGRIYVQYF.

J is TRBJ1-2 and V is TRBV7-9, with unresolved D. CDR1 and CDR2 from the germline V gene are SEHNR and FQNEAQ (reference sequence). Deletions cut 5 bases from V and 2 bases from J, with 15 bases between. There are 15 residues in the CDR3. DNA of the CDR3: TGTGCCAGCAGCCTAAGTGGGGATATAAACTATGGCTACACCTTC. Translated, it gives CASSLSGDINYGYTF.

V gene TRBV29-1 combines with J gene TRBJ2-5, with TRBD2 matching 9 bases. Germline values: CDR1 SQVTM, CDR2 ANQGSEA. CDR3 length equals 14 residues. The CDR3 nucleotides are TGCACCTACTCGAAGGCGGGAGGGAGAGAGACCCAGTACTTC. Protein: CTYSKAGGRETQYF.

This sequence joins TRBV12-3 or TRBV12-4 and TRBJ1-3, with D possibly TRBD1 on 5 matching bases. This CDR3 is 15 amino acids long. V gave up 1 base and J gave up 2 bases, with 9 bases separating them. The CDR3 loop is CASSLVRGTGNTIYF. DNA of the CDR3: TGTGCCAGCAGTTTAGTTAGGGGAACTGGAAACACCATATATTTT.

This clonotype has just a few counts. This chain links TRBV2 with TRBJ2-5, with 9 bases that match TRBD1. CDR3 length equals 14 residues. After removal of 8 bases from V and 11 bases from J, the junction contained 15 bases not matched to a gene. Germline loops: CDR1 SNHLY, CDR2 FYNNEI. CDR3 coding DNA: TGTGCCAGCCTTAAGGGGACAGGGAGTTTGGAGCAGTACTTC. It yields the protein CASLKGTGSLEQYF.

The chain couples TRBV2 to TRBJ2-1, with TRBD2 matching 9 bases. The junction had 11 bases not matched to a gene; V was cut back by 9 bases and J by 8 bases. This CDR3 has 14 amino acids. The germline V gene encodes CDR1 SNHLY and CDR2 FYNNEI. Here the CDR3 reads CASRETSGRDEQFF. The DNA of the CDR3 is TGTGCCAGTCGAGAGACTAGCGGTAGGGATGAGCAGTTCTTC.

This clonotype came up a few times. The chain employs TRBV4-1 and TRBJ2-1, with no clear D. This CDR3 is built from 11 residues. Trimming shortened V by 3 bases and J by 11 bases, and 8 bases separated the two germline ends. The germline gives CDR1 MGHRA, CDR2 YSYEKL. The CDR3, as DNA: TGCGCCAGCAGCCAGTTCTCCCAGCAGTTCTTC. Amino acids: CASSQFSQQFF.

V gene TRBV28 combines with J gene TRBJ1-4, with D unclear. The CDR3 loop spans 12 amino acids. CDR1 and CDR2 from the germline V gene are MDHEN and SYDVKM. The germline V and J ends were trimmed by 8 bases and 4 bases, with 8 bases remaining between them. The CDR3 DNA is TGTGCCAGCGGGCGGATTAATGAAAAACTGTTTTTT. Amino acid sequence: CASGRINEKLFF. Supplemented by reference TRBV28 and TRBJ1-4, the full variable domain reads DVKVTQSSRYLVKRTGEKVFLECVQDMDHENMFWYRQDPGLGLRLIYFSYDVKMKEKGDIPEGYSVSREKKERFSLILESASTNQTSMYLCASGRINEKLFFGSGTQLSVL.

The J gene is TRBJ1-1, the V gene TRBV7-8, with D possibly being TRBD1 (5 bases). Germline V gene sequence: CDR1 SGHVS, CDR2 FQNEAQ. The CDR3 consists of 15 residues. V lost 1 base, J lost 5 bases, and 14 bases lay in between. CDR3 nucleotides: TGTGCCAGCAGCTTAGTAGAGGGGTGGTGGACTGAAGCTTTCTTT. Its translation: CASSLVEGWWTEAFF.